The 30 T cell receptor beta chains presented below share a single source sample, sequenced in a study of T cells after yellow fever vaccination. TCRdb independently ran MiXCR on the 5' RACE reads; one entry per CDR3 protein. The top ten clones hold around 16% of a sample with about 400,000 distinct CDR3 sequences, 6.2% of them seen once. Sample: PBMCs, taken 5 days after the yellow fever booster vaccination. These receptors all come from a man between 25 and 39 years old who received the YFV17D yellow fever vaccine.

This clonotype appeared many times. The gene calls are TRBV5-1 and TRBJ2-1; no clear D gene. Germline V gene sequence: CDR1 SGHRS, CDR2 YFSETQ. Trimming cost V 2 bases and J 7 bases, with 13 bases left between them. The CDR3 is made up of 14 amino acids. The CDR3 nucleotides read TGCGCCAGCAGCTTCCTTGACTCCACGAATGAGCAGTTCTTC. Its translation: CASSFLDSTNEQFF.

Ten or more counts support this clonotype. The J gene is TRBJ2-3, the V gene TRBV7-2; D is unclear. The CDR3 runs 13 residues. From germline, CDR1 is SGHTA and CDR2 FQGNSA. V was trimmed by 3 bases and J by 3 bases, leaving 7 bases between them. The CDR3 nucleotides are TGTGCCAGCAGCTTTACAAGGACAGATACGCAGTATTTT. Protein product: CASSFTRTDTQYF.

This clonotype was observed a handful of times. V gene TRBV5-1 combines with J gene TRBJ2-7; TRBD2 matches 11 bases. The CDR3 spans 14 residues. With 2 bases clipped from V and 7 bases from J, the junction kept 5 bases outside the gene matches. Germline CDR1 is SGHRS and CDR2 is YFSETQ. The CDR3 reads CASSFVAGGVEQYF. The CDR3 DNA reads TGCGCCAGCAGCTTTGTAGCGGGAGGGGTAGAGCAGTACTTC.

This clonotype was counted a few times. A read error may produce the germline difference seen at one junction end. The rearrangement joins TRBV20-1 to TRBJ2-1; 11 bases match TRBD2. CDR3 size: 16 residues. Germline loops: CDR1 DFQATT, CDR2 SNEGSKA (reference sequence). The CDR3 DNA is TGCTGTGCTAGAGTGGGGACTAGCGGAACCTACAATGAGCAGTTCTTC. Translating gives CCARVGTSGTYNEQFF.

This clonotype was observed a handful of times. The chain has TRBV7-2 and TRBJ2-4; D might be TRBD2 (6 bases). Germline loops: CDR1 SGHTA, CDR2 FQGNSA. Deletions cut 1 base from V and 14 bases from J, with 21 bases between. CDR3 length equals 15 residues. CDR3 sequence: CASSLGSGTPSTEYF. For the CDR3, the DNA is TGTGCCAGCAGCTTAGGTTCCGGGACTCCGTCCACCGAGTACTTC.

The chain employs TRBV10-1 and TRBJ2-6; D not certain. The CDR3 totals 13 residues. Trimming removed 8 bases from V and 0 bases from J, with 5 bases in between. The V gene's germline CDR1 is WNHNN and CDR2 SYGVQD (reference sequence). Written as DNA, the CDR3 is TGCGCCAGCGGACCCTCTGGGGCCAACGTCCTGACTTTC. It specifies CASGPSGANVLTF.

The chain is built from TRBV5-1 and TRBJ2-1; D call uncertain. The V end was cut by 3 bases, the J end by 6 bases, with 7 bases between. The CDR3 totals 12 residues. CDR1 SGHRS and CDR2 YFSETQ come from the germline V gene. CDR3 region: CASSSTVNEQFF. CDR3 nucleotide sequence: TGCGCCAGCAGCTCCACAGTCAATGAGCAGTTCTTC.

The V call is TRBV20-1, the J call TRBJ2-7, with D hard to call. Germline assignment: CDR1 DFQATT and CDR2 SNEGSKA (reference sequence). The V and J ends lost 0 bases and 3 bases respectively, with 9 bases between them. The CDR3 runs to 13 residues. The CDR3 nucleotides are TGCAGTGCTAGAGACTTGCGGAACTACGAGCAGTACTTC. This gives the protein CSARDLRNYEQYF.

The chain couples TRBV18 to TRBJ2-6; D might be TRBD1 (6 bases). V was shortened by 4 bases and J by 0 bases, with 16 bases between the two germline ends. This CDR3 region has 18 residues. Germline V gives CDR1 KGHSH, CDR2 LQKENI. CDR3 protein: CASSQTTGRGSGANVLTF. Here the CDR3 DNA reads TGTGCCAGCTCACAAACGACAGGTCGGGGCTCTGGGGCCAACGTCCTGACTTTC.

J is TRBJ2-5 and V is TRBV7-8, with a tentative D call TRBD1 (6 bases). Per the germline V gene, CDR1 is SGHVS and CDR2 is FQNEAQ. This CDR3 region has 14 residues. Trimming shortened V by 2 bases and J by 7 bases, and 14 bases separated the two germline ends. In DNA form, the CDR3 reads TGTGCCAGCAGCTTAACCGGGTCACAGGGGACCCAGTACTTC. It codes for CASSLTGSQGTQYF.

V usage is TRBV20-1 and J usage is TRBJ1-5; possibly TRBD1 for D (6 bases). This CDR3 region has 14 residues. Germline V gene lookup returns CDR1 DFQATT and CDR2 SNEGSKA (reference sequence). The CDR3 DNA sequence: TGCAGCGGGGGCCCGACACGGGGCTTGCAGCCCCAGCATTTT. Its translation is CSGGPTRGLQPQHF.

The gene calls are TRBV6-2 or TRBV6-3 and TRBJ1-1; TRBD1 matches 7 bases. The CDR3 totals 13 residues. Germline lookup yields CDR1 MNHEY and CDR2 SVGEGT. V dropped 6 bases and J dropped 11; count of bases not matched to a gene: 12. CDR3 protein: CASSAQTGQSAFF. In DNA, the CDR3 is TGTGCCAGCAGCGCGCAGACGGGACAGTCGGCTTTCTTT.

The CDR3 DNA follows: TGTGCTAGTGGTCTCCTCGGGGTTGCAACTGTCGGGGCCAACGTCCTGACTTTC. This translates into CASGLLGVATVGANVLTF. The chain recombines TRBV12-5 with TRBJ2-6, with D maybe TRBD2 (5 bases). The CDR3 is 18 amino acids. CDR1 and CDR2 (germline): LGHNT, FRNRAP. Trimming took 5 bases from V and 4 from J, leaving 21 bases between them.

This clonotype has a handful of counts. J is TRBJ2-2 and V is TRBV7-6; D ambiguous. Germline V gene lookup returns CDR1 SGHVS and CDR2 FNYEAQ. This CDR3 comprises 15 residues. V was pared by 1 base and J by 4 bases, with 10 bases between. The chain's CDR3 is CASSLVIATTGELFF. The CDR3 DNA sequence: TGTGCCAGCAGCTTAGTGATAGCTACCACCGGGGAGCTGTTTTTT.

This clonotype has just a few counts. The rearrangement links TRBV7-2 to TRBJ2-3, with 12 positions matching TRBD2. The ends lost 8 bases at V and 9 bases at J; junction bases unmatched: 6. This CDR3 region has 13 residues. CDR1 is SGHTA and CDR2 is FQGNSA in the germline V gene. CDR3 sequence reads: CASGTSGSETQYF. The CDR3 DNA reads as TGTGCCAGCGGGACTAGCGGGTCCGAGACGCAGTATTTT.

This chain uses TRBV5-1 with TRBJ2-7; D possibly corresponds to TRBD1 (5 bases). Trimming left V 2 bases short and J 4 bases short, with 13 bases between. There are 14 residues in the CDR3. CDR1 is SGHRS, CDR2 YFSETQ, per germline. CDR3 DNA: TGCGCCAGCAGCTTAGAGTCCAGGGCTTACGAGCAGTACTTC. Its translation: CASSLESRAYEQYF.

This chain links TRBV20-1 with TRBJ2-1; TRBD2 agrees at 14 bases. Per the germline V gene, CDR1 is DFQATT and CDR2 is SNEGSKA (reference sequence). V gave up 1 base and J gave up 13 bases; unmatched junction bases: 6. This CDR3 spans 14 amino acids. The CDR3 nucleotides are TGCAGTGCTAGAGCCGGGACTAGCGGGAGCGGACAGTTCTTC. Protein sequence: CSARAGTSGSGQFF.

There are many counts of this clonotype. The rearrangement joins TRBV20-1 to TRBJ1-5; TRBD1 matches at 7 bases. CDR3 length equals 14 residues. Trimming removed 5 bases from V and 2 bases from J; junction bases left unmatched: 6. Looked up from germline, CDR1 is DFQATT and CDR2 is SNEGSKA (reference sequence). This CDR3 is CSARPGTGNQPQHF. In nucleotides, the CDR3 is TGCAGTGCTCGACCCGGGACAGGCAATCAGCCCCAGCATTTT.

This chain connects TRBV9 to TRBJ2-2; weak D call: TRBD2 (5 bases). Between the trimmed V and J ends, which lost 3 bases and 3 bases, there was a span of 12 bases. The CDR3 covers 15 residues. Germline V CDR1 and CDR2: SGDLS, YYNGEE. The CDR3 coding sequence is TGTGCCAGCAGCGCAGTAACGGGGTACACCGGGGAGCTGTTTTTT. Translating it yields CASSAVTGYTGELFF.

This clonotype came up many times. V usage is TRBV6-2 or TRBV6-3 and J usage is TRBJ2-7; TRBD1 matches 8 bases. The CDR3 length is 14 residues. V lost 6 bases to trimming and J lost 3 bases; unmatched junction nucleotides: 7. CDR1 MNHEY and CDR2 SVGEGT come from the germline V gene. The CDR3 DNA sequence: TGTGCCAGCAGAGATCACGGGACAGGCTACGAGCAGTACTTC. Translating gives CASRDHGTGYEQYF.

This clonotype showed up many times. V gene TRBV4-1 combines with J gene TRBJ2-3; 7 bases are shared with TRBD2. Trimming cost V 6 bases and J 2 bases; bases outside gene matches: 5. Germline V gives CDR1 MGHRA, CDR2 YSYEKL. CDR3 length equals 14 residues. CDR3 sequence (DNA): TGCGCCAGCAGTCCCGGGACTAACACAGATACGCAGTATTTT. As protein: CASSPGTNTDTQYF.

This clonotype occurred many times. This chain connects TRBV20-1 to TRBJ2-1; the D gene is possibly TRBD1 (6 bases). Trimming stripped 6 bases from V and 2 bases from J, with 17 bases between. The CDR3 is 15 amino acids. Germline V gives CDR1 DFQATT, CDR2 SNEGSKA (reference sequence). The CDR3 here is CSAPHRDPPYNEQFF. Here the CDR3 DNA reads TGCAGTGCGCCCCACAGGGACCCGCCCTACAATGAGCAGTTCTTC.

In this sample, this clonotype turned up a few times. The chain combines TRBV20-1 with TRBJ2-1; a possible D gene is TRBD2 (5 bases). CDR3 length equals 13 residues. Trimming pared 6 bases from V and 10 bases from J, leaving 19 bases between. Germline CDR1 is DFQATT and CDR2 is SNEGSKA (reference sequence). The DNA for the CDR3 is TGCAGTGCCCAGAGAACGGTGCGGGCCGAGCAGTTCTTC. Encoded protein: CSAQRTVRAEQFF.

This clonotype has at least ten counts. The chain couples TRBV5-1 to TRBJ2-3; TRBD1 matches at 8 bases. This CDR3 has 13 residues. Germline lookup yields CDR1 SGHRS and CDR2 YFSETQ. The J segment lost 10 bases and the V segment lost 0 bases, leaving 4 bases of the junction unmatched. For the CDR3, the DNA is TGCGCCAGCAGCTTGGGTGTGGGACAGGCGCAGTATTTT. Protein product: CASSLGVGQAQYF.

This chain connects TRBV13 to TRBJ2-1; D is uncertain. The ends were cut back, 4 bases at V and 4 bases at J, with 17 bases in the middle. CDR3 length: 16 amino acids. Germline CDR1 reads PRHDT; CDR2 reads FYEKMQ (reference sequence). In DNA, the CDR3 is TGTGCCAGCAGCTCGACGCAGGATTCCAAATACAATGAGCAGTTCTTC. Translation: CASSSTQDSKYNEQFF. Full variable domain (rest looked up from reference TRBV13 and TRBJ2-1): AAGVIQSPRHLIKEKRETATLKCYPIPRHDTVYWYQQGPGQDPQFLISFYEKMQSDKGSIPDRFSAQQFSDYHSELNMSSLELGDSALYFCASSSTQDSKYNEQFFGPGTRLTVL.

This clonotype was picked up many times. DNA of the CDR3: TGTGCCAGCAGCCAAGGAAAGGACAGAGCCTACGAGCAGTACTTC. Amino acids: CASSQGKDRAYEQYF. V gene TRBV4-2 combines with J gene TRBJ2-7, with a weak D call TRBD1 (6 bases). The CDR3 has 15 amino acids. In germline, CDR1 is LGHNA, CDR2 YNFKEQ. V shed 1 base and J shed 2 bases, with 12 bases lying between them.

The chain uses TRBV7-9 and TRBJ1-6; possible D gene TRBD1, 5 bases. This CDR3 is built from 14 residues. The germline V gene encodes CDR1 SEHNR and CDR2 FQNEAQ (reference sequence). Trimming shortened V by 1 base and J by 8 bases, and 9 bases separated the two germline ends. CDR3 DNA sequence: TGTGCCAGCAGCTTAGAGGGGTGGCATTCACCCCTCCACTTT. This encodes CASSLEGWHSPLHF.

This clonotype has more than one count but fewer than ten. The chain couples TRBV14 to TRBJ2-5, with TRBD2 matching 8 bases. Losses at the gene ends were 1 base for V and 5 bases for J; bases not matched to a gene: 6. Germline CDR1 reads SGHDN; CDR2 reads FVKESK. The length of the CDR3 is 15 residues. The CDR3 region has the DNA TGTGCCAGCAGCCAAGCGGCTAGCGGGTACGAGACCCAGTACTTC. Amino acids: CASSQAASGYETQYF.

This clonotype was detected a few times. The CDR3 DNA is TGTGCCAGCGCTAGCGGGAGTGGCAATGAGCAGTTCTTC. Amino acids: CASASGSGNEQFF. V and J are TRBV19 and TRBJ2-1; 10 nucleotides align to TRBD2. J lost 6 bases, V lost 9 bases, and 5 bases had no gene match. The length of the CDR3 is 13 residues. The germline V gene encodes CDR1 LNHDA and CDR2 SQIVND (reference sequence).

There are a few counts of this clonotype. The chain is built from TRBV2 and TRBJ2-3; D may be TRBD1 (5 bases). Germline V gene sequence: CDR1 SNHLY, CDR2 FYNNEI. This CDR3 has 16 amino acids. Trimming cost V 7 bases and J 4 bases, with 21 bases left between them. The CDR3 spells CASKTTGPFPSDTQYF. CDR3 nucleotides: TGTGCCAGCAAAACAACAGGACCCTTTCCTTCAGATACGCAGTATTTT.